The rows below give T cell receptor beta chains drawn from one sample of a study of post-analysis software for immune sequencing data. TCRdb reanalysed the PCR reads using MiXCR and keeps one entry per CDR3 protein. In the table there are 550,000 to 700,000 distinct CDR3 sequences, roughly 45% of which are singletons. The sample taken for sequencing was blood. These receptors all stem from a girl aged 10 to 17 with multiple sclerosis. Both conserved end residues are part of each CDR3. The order of the fields is CDR3 protein, CDR3 DNA, D gene, J gene, V gene, clone size. The D gene is left open where the match is weak. Only part of the rows carry a size: once, few, many, or a class if the clone is expanded.

CASSPTGGAEPQHF,TGTGCCAGCAGCCCCACAGGGGGCGCAGAGCCCCAGCATTTT,TRBD1,TRBJ1-5,TRBV28,-
CASSPGTSTTDTQYF,TGCGCCAGCAGCCCCGGGACTAGTACGACAGATACGCAGTATTTT,TRBD2,TRBJ2-3,TRBV5-1,once
CATSDPPNTEAFF,TGTGCCACCAGTGACCCGCCTAACACTGAAGCTTTCTTT,-,TRBJ1-1,TRBV24-1,-
CASTQGLIGNTEAFF,TGTGCCAGCACCCAAGGACTCATAGGGAACACTGAAGCTTTCTTT,-,TRBJ1-1,TRBV12-3/TRBV12-4,-
CASSPRQGGETQYF,TGTGCCAGCAGTCCACGACAGGGTGGAGAGACCCAGTACTTC,TRBD1,TRBJ2-5,TRBV12-3/TRBV12-4,-
CASSYSESGANVLTF,TGTGCCAGCAGTTACTCAGAATCTGGGGCCAACGTCCTGACTTTC,-,TRBJ2-6,TRBV6-2/TRBV6-3,-
CASSDHYRTGLGEKLFF,TGTGCCAGCAGTGACCATTATCGGACAGGGTTGGGAGAAAAACTGTTTTTT,TRBD1,TRBJ1-4,TRBV12-3/TRBV12-4,-
CSARDTLNTEAFF,TGCAGTGCTAGGGACACCCTGAACACTGAAGCTTTCTTT,-,TRBJ1-1,TRBV20-1,-
CASSQEGWAGEIKTQYF,TGTGCCAGCAGCCAAGAGGGTTGGGCAGGGGAGATAAAGACCCAGTACTTC,-,TRBJ2-5,TRBV3-1,-
CASSFPTSSGTDTQYF,TGTGCCAGCAGCTTTCCGACTAGCAGCGGCACAGATACGCAGTATTTT,TRBD2,TRBJ2-3,TRBV7-2,-
CASRLFYEQYF,TGTGCCAGCAGATTATTCTACGAGCAGTACTTC,-,TRBJ2-7,TRBV12-3/TRBV12-4,-
CASFKGVYNEQFF,TGTGCCAGTTTCAAGGGTGTCTACAATGAGCAGTTCTTC,-,TRBJ2-1,TRBV6-1,once
CASSYSGDEQFF,TGTGCCAGCAGTTACTCGGGGGATGAGCAGTTCTTC,-,TRBJ2-1,TRBV6-6,many
CASSLAVDPYEQYF,TGCGCCAGCAGCTTGGCCGTAGATCCCTACGAGCAGTACTTC,-,TRBJ2-7,TRBV5-1,few
CAISESDSSPGDEQFF,TGTGCCATCAGTGAGTCTGACAGCTCCCCTGGGGATGAGCAGTTCTTC,-,TRBJ2-1,TRBV10-3,-
CASTQGASGGAGFF,TGTGCCAGCACCCAGGGGGCTAGCGGGGGGGCTGGGTTCTTC,TRBD2,TRBJ2-1,TRBV3-1,-
CASSLGGILSYEQYF,TGTGCCAGCAGTTTAGGGGGAATTCTCTCCTACGAGCAGTACTTC,-,TRBJ2-7,TRBV12-3/TRBV12-4,-
CASSLSVDRFF,TGCGCCAGCAGCTTGTCTGTGGATAGGTTCTTC,-,TRBJ2-1,TRBV5-1,-
CASSQGLAGVNEQFF,TGTGCCAGCAGTCAGGGACTAGCGGGAGTAAATGAGCAGTTCTTC,TRBD2,TRBJ2-1,TRBV7-9,few
CSVARLAGGYEQYF,TGCAGTGTCGCCCGACTAGCGGGAGGCTACGAGCAGTACTTC,TRBD2,TRBJ2-7,TRBV20-1,few
CASSPTPGAEQYF,TGTGCCAGCAGCCCTACCCCGGGGGCCGAGCAGTACTTC,-,TRBJ2-7,TRBV7-3,few
CASSLEGGDGYTF,TGCGCCAGCAGCTTGGAAGGGGGGGATGGCTACACCTTC,-,TRBJ1-2,TRBV5-1,-
CASSREVVVQDTQYF,TGCGCCAGCAGCCGAGAGGTAGTAGTCCAAGATACCCAGTACTTC,-,TRBJ2-5,TRBV4-1,-
CSVGTGGYTF,TGCAGCGTCGGGACAGGAGGCTACACCTTC,TRBD1,TRBJ1-2,TRBV29-1,-
CAISGTSGNEQYF,TGTGCCATCAGTGGGACTAGCGGTAACGAGCAGTACTTC,TRBD2,TRBJ2-7,TRBV10-3,few
CASSVGTKQETQYF,TGTGCCAGCAGCGTGGGGACTAAGCAAGAGACCCAGTACTTC,TRBD2,TRBJ2-5,TRBV9,few
CASSLVQGAPAENIQYF,TGTGCCAGCAGCTTAGTACAGGGGGCTCCTGCGGAAAACATTCAGTACTTC,TRBD1,TRBJ2-4,TRBV7-8,few
CASSFSGDNQPQHF,TGTGCCAGCAGTTTCTCGGGGGACAATCAGCCCCAGCATTTT,-,TRBJ1-5,TRBV12-3/TRBV12-4,few
CSVEDWGDNEQFF,TGCAGCGTTGAAGATTGGGGAGACAATGAGCAGTTCTTC,-,TRBJ2-1,TRBV29-1,few
CSARSGGGNTEAFF,TGCAGTGCTAGATCCGGGGGGGGGAACACTGAAGCTTTCTTT,-,TRBJ1-1,TRBV20-1,-
CASSRDRANTF,TGTGCCAGCAGTCGGGACAGGGCAAACACCTTC,TRBD1,TRBJ1-2,TRBV28,-
CASSQGGGRTYGYTF,TGTGCCAGCAGCCAAGGGGGGGGGAGGACCTATGGCTACACCTTC,-,TRBJ1-2,TRBV4-2,-
CATATGLAGVEQYF,TGTGCCACCGCGACGGGACTAGCGGGGGTCGAGCAGTACTTC,TRBD2,TRBJ2-7,TRBV15,-
CSVALGSTDTQYF,TGCAGCGTCGCCTTAGGGAGCACAGATACGCAGTATTTT,-,TRBJ2-3,TRBV29-1,many
CASSEDPGARETQYF,TGTGCCAGCAGTGAGGATCCGGGGGCGAGGGAGACCCAGTACTTC,-,TRBJ2-5,TRBV6-1,few
CASGRTVGGGYTF,TGTGCCAGCGGAAGGACAGTCGGCGGGGGCTACACCTTC,-,TRBJ1-2,TRBV6-1,-
CASSQGHLDEQFF,TGTGCCAGCAGCCAAGGTCACCTAGATGAGCAGTTCTTC,-,TRBJ2-1,TRBV7-8,-
CASSHVGTGYGYTF,TGCGCCAGCAGCCACGTCGGGACGGGCTATGGCTACACCTTC,-,TRBJ1-2,TRBV4-3,-
CASSQVGGPLLWNEQFF,TGCGCCAGCAGCCAAGTCGGGGGTCCCCTACTCTGGAATGAGCAGTTCTTC,-,TRBJ2-1,TRBV4-1,-
CASRSTNSNQPQHF,TGTGCCAGCAGGTCGACAAATAGCAATCAGCCCCAGCATTTT,-,TRBJ1-5,TRBV12-3/TRBV12-4,-
CASRPEGGLAYEQYF,TGTGCCAGCAGACCGGAGGGGGGGCTGGCCTACGAGCAGTACTTC,-,TRBJ2-7,TRBV6-5,-
CASSLTRFYEQYF,TGCGCCAGCAGCTTGACTAGATTCTACGAGCAGTACTTC,-,TRBJ2-7,TRBV5-1,few
CASSQPQRGNEQFF,TGTGCCAGCAGCCAACCCCAGCGGGGCAATGAGCAGTTCTTC,TRBD2,TRBJ2-1,TRBV3-1,-
CASSLGPEASQYF,TGTGCCAGCAGCTTGGGTCCGGAGGCTTCCCAGTACTTC,-,TRBJ2-5,TRBV7-3,-
CSVSGKRGEQYF,TGCAGCGTTTCAGGGAAGCGGGGCGAGCAGTACTTC,TRBD2,TRBJ2-7,TRBV29-1,-